This T cell receptor beta chain was captured by sequencing in a study of CD8 T cells in Susac syndrome. Study summary: The sequenced Susac syndrome patients included over 5 who had clinically active disease and 8 or 9 who were in remission.

FACS enriched CD8+ TEMRA cells, while bulk CD8+ and CD4+ were negatively isolated. The V segment lost 7 bases and the J segment 3 bases; nucleotides outside the gene matches: 8. Germline V gives CDR1 LGHDT, CDR2 YNNKEL (reference sequence). This CDR3 contains 14 residues. Roughly 0.45 to 1 ug RNA was reverse transcribed with random hexamers. The CDR3 of TCR beta was amplified by immunoSEQ multiplex PCR across 54 Vbeta and 13 Jbeta. TCRdb passed the immunoSEQ multiplex PCR reads through MiXCR, listing each CDR3 protein once. Here the sample spans around 180,000 distinct CDR3 sequences, approximately 94% being singletons.

Input material: CD4+ T cells from PBMCs. V gene TRBV3-1 combines with J gene TRBJ1-2; 7 bases are a match to TRBD1. The TCR sequence derives from a human donor with Susac syndrome. DNA of the CDR3: TGTGCCAGCACCCGATCGGGGACAGACTATGGCTACACCTTC. Translating it yields CASTRSGTDYGYTF.